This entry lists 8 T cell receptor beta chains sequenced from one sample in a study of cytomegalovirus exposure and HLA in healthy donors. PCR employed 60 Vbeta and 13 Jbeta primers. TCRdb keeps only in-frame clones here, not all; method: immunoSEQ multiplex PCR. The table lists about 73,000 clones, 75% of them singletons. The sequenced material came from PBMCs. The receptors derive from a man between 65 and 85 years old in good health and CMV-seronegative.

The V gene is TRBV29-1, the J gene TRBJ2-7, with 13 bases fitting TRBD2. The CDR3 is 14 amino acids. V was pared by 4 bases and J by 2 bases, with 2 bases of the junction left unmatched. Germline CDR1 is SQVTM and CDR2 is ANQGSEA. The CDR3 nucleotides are TGCAGCGTTGGGGGACTAGCGGGAACCTACGAGCAGTACTTC. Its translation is CSVGGLAGTYEQYF.

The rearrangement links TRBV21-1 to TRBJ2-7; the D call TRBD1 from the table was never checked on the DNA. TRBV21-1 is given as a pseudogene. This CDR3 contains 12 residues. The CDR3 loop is CARIDRELEQYF. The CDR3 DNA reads TGTGCCAGAATTGACAGGGAACTCGAGCAGTACTTC.

The CDR3 nucleotides are TGTGCCAGCAGCTTCGGCGGGACTTCCTACGAGCAGTACTTC. It codes for CASSFGGTSYEQYF. The J gene is TRBJ2-7, the V gene TRBV7-2, with D possibly matching TRBD2 (6 bases). This CDR3 comprises 14 residues. Germline CDR1 reads SGHTA; CDR2 reads FQGNSA. Trimming removed 3 bases at V and 1 base at J, with 10 bases between.

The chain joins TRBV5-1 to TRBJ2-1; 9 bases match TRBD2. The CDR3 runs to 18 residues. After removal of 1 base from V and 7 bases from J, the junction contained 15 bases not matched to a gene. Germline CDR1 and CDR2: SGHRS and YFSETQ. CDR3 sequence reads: CASSLRLAGSLRGNEQFF. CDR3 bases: TGCGCCAGCAGCTTGCGGCTAGCGGGGAGCCTCAGGGGTAATGAGCAGTTCTTC.

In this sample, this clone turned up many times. The CDR3 sequence: CASSLMGPREAFF. DNA of the CDR3: TGCGCCAGCAGCTTGATGGGGCCCCGCGAAGCTTTCTTT. The chain has TRBV5-1 and TRBJ1-1; possible D gene TRBD1, 5 bases. The germline V and J ends were trimmed by 1 base and 8 bases, with 12 bases remaining between them. There are 13 residues in the CDR3. Germline-derived CDR1 and CDR2 are SGHRS and YFSETQ. The full variable domain, completed using reference TRBV5-1 and TRBJ1-1, is KAGVTQTPRYLIKTRGQQVTLSCSPISGHRSVSWYQQTPGQGLQFLFEYFSETQRNKGNFPGRFSGRQFSNSRSEMNVSTLELGDSALYLCASSLMGPREAFFGQGTRLTVV.

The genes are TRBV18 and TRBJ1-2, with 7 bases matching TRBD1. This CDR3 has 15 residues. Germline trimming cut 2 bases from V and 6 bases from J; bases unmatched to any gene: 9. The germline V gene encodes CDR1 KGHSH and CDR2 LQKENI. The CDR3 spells CASSPTKQGTHGYTF. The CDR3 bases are TGTGCCAGCTCACCAACAAAACAGGGGACTCATGGCTACACCTTC.

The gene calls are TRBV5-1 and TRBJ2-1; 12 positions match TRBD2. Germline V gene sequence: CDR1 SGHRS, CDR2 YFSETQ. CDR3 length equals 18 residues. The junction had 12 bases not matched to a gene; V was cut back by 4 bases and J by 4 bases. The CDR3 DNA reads TGCGCCAGCAGCCCCCGGGTGGTAGGGACTAGCGGGTACAATGAGCAGTTCTTC. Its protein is CASSPRVVGTSGYNEQFF.

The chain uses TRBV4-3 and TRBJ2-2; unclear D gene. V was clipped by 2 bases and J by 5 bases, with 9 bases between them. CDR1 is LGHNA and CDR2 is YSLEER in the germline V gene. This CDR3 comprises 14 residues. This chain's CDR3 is CASSQRVETGELFF. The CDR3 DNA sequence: TGCGCCAGCAGCCAACGGGTGGAAACCGGGGAGCTGTTTTTT.